These 20 T cell receptor beta chains were all obtained from the same sample, sequenced in a study of blood T cell repertoires in COVID-19. Assay: immunoSEQ multiplex PCR; the TCRdb copy retains only in-frame clones and omits some. Of approximately 200,000 clones in the sample, approximately 91% were seen once. Specimen: peripheral blood. The receptor set was obtained from an older woman with acute or convalescent COVID-19.

The chain employs TRBV30 and TRBJ2-2; D is possibly TRBD1 (6 bases). Germline V gene sequence: CDR1 GTSNPN, CDR2 SVGIG (reference sequence). Trimming shortened V by 0 bases and J by 6 bases, and 17 bases separated the two germline ends. CDR3 length: 16 residues. CDR3 nucleotides: TGTGCCTGGAGTGTACTCTCTGGGGGCGCATCCGGGGAGCTGTTTTTT. It is translated as CAWSVLSGGASGELFF.

The rearrangement joins TRBV6-6 to TRBJ1-5; TRBD1 matches 7 bases. Germline values: CDR1 MNHNY, CDR2 SVGAGI (reference sequence). V was clipped by 5 bases and J by 3 bases; unmatched bases: 7. The CDR3 consists of 15 residues. CDR3 DNA sequence: TGTGCCAGCAGTGCGCGACAGGGTCTCAATCAGCCCCAGCATTTT. It specifies CASSARQGLNQPQHF.

This chain uses TRBV28 with TRBJ2-4, with D hard to call. V was clipped by 6 bases and J by 0 bases, with 12 bases between them. CDR1 is MDHEN and CDR2 is SYDVKM in the germline V gene. This CDR3 spans 15 amino acids. CDR3 residues: CASSSVHPAKNIQYF. CDR3 bases: TGTGCCAGCAGCTCGGTCCATCCAGCCAAAAACATTCAGTACTTC.

The chain carries TRBV6-5 and TRBJ1-4, with 9 positions matching TRBD1. The CDR3 sequence is 15 residues long. V shed 5 bases and J 6 bases; nucleotides not matched to a gene: 7. Looked up from germline, CDR1 is MNHEY and CDR2 is SVGAGI. The CDR3 coding sequence is TGTGCCAGCAGTCCCAACAGGGGGCGAGATGAAAAACTGTTTTTT. This translates into CASSPNRGRDEKLFF.

The V call is TRBV11-2, the J call TRBJ1-1, with D possibly TRBD1 on 5 matching bases. The V gene lost 1 base and the J gene lost 5 bases, with 14 bases spanning the gap. The CDR3 consists of 15 residues. Per the germline V gene, CDR1 is SGHAT and CDR2 is FQNNGV. This CDR3 reads CASSLVAGLGTEAFF. The CDR3 DNA sequence: TGTGCCAGCAGCTTAGTTGCAGGGCTTGGGACTGAAGCTTTCTTT.

This chain connects TRBV5-4 to TRBJ2-1; D perhaps matches TRBD1 (5 bases). V shed 0 bases and J shed 2 bases, with 9 bases lying between them. In germline, CDR1 is SGHNT, CDR2 YYREEE (reference sequence). There are 15 residues in the CDR3. In nucleotides, the CDR3 is TGTGCCAGCAGCTTGGTTGCAGGGCCCTACAATGAGCAGTTCTTC. As protein: CASSLVAGPYNEQFF.

The chain has TRBV29-1 and TRBJ2-3; TRBD1 agrees at 8 bases. V shed 0 bases, J shed 7 bases, and the junction held 12 bases outside the gene matches. Germline V CDR1 and CDR2: SQVTM, ANQGSEA. This CDR3 has 16 residues. DNA for the CDR3: TGCAGCGTTGAAGAATTGGCAGGGGGCGACTTGAATACGCAGTATTTT. Translated, it gives CSVEELAGGDLNTQYF.

This clone was observed a single time. V usage is TRBV19 and J usage is TRBJ1-4, with TRBD1 as a possible D gene (6 bases). Germline loops: CDR1 LNHDA, CDR2 SQIVND (reference sequence). The CDR3 loop spans 14 amino acids. V was pared by 6 bases and J by 5 bases, with 13 bases between. The CDR3, as DNA: TGTGCCAGTAGAGTACAGGGCCCAAATGAAAAACTGTTTTTT. It yields the protein CASRVQGPNEKLFF.

CDR3 in amino acids: CAISVAGEQETQYF. DNA of the CDR3: TGTGCCATCAGTGTTGCGGGGGAGCAAGAGACCCAGTACTTC. The rearrangement uses TRBV10-3 and TRBJ2-5, with 7 positions matching TRBD2. CDR3 length equals 14 residues. In germline, CDR1 is ENHRY, CDR2 SYGVKD. With V trimmed by 4 bases and J by 2 bases, 4 bases remained unmatched.

This clone showed up just a few times. The J gene is TRBJ1-2, the V gene TRBV7-8, with 8 bases identical to TRBD1. The length of the CDR3 is 13 residues. In germline, CDR1 is SGHVS, CDR2 FQNEAQ. V shed 5 bases and J 8 bases; nucleotides not matched to a gene: 7. DNA of the CDR3: TGTGCCAGCAGCACGAGGACAGGGAGCGGCTACACCTTC. The encoded protein is CASSTRTGSGYTF.

This chain links TRBV18 with TRBJ1-5; D is perhaps TRBD1 (6 bases). This CDR3 spans 18 amino acids. Germline-derived CDR1 and CDR2 are KGHSH and LQKENI. V lost 3 bases and J lost 3, with 21 bases in between. The CDR3 nucleotides are TGTGCCAGCTCACCTAACCCCCAGGGCAGGGGAAACAATCAGCCCCAGCATTTT. Translation: CASSPNPQGRGNNQPQHF.

Here the CDR3 DNA reads TGTGCCAGCAGCCACTACCCGGGACAGGTTAACACTGAAGCTTTCTTT. Its translation: CASSHYPGQVNTEAFF. The genes are TRBV2 and TRBJ1-1; the match to TRBD1 covers 8 bases. The CDR3 runs to 16 residues. CDR1 SNHLY and CDR2 FYNNEI come from the germline V gene. Trimming took 6 bases from V and 2 from J; bases not matched to a gene: 11.

This sequence joins TRBV3-1 (or the pseudogene TRBV3-2) and TRBJ2-2; TRBD2 matches 11 bases. CDR3 length: 16 amino acids. The germline V gene encodes CDR1 LGHDT and CDR2 YNNKEL (reference sequence). Trimming took 4 bases from V and 3 from J; bases not matched to a gene: 4. Here the CDR3 DNA reads TGTGCCAGCAGCCGGAGACTAGCGGGATACACCGGGGAGCTGTTTTTT. It specifies CASSRRLAGYTGELFF.

The V call is TRBV7-9, the J call TRBJ2-2, with 7 nucleotides matching TRBD1. CDR1 SEHNR and CDR2 FQNEAQ come from the germline V gene (reference sequence). J lost 3 bases, V lost 7 bases, and 11 bases had no gene match. The CDR3 length is 16 residues. CDR3 DNA sequence: TGTGCCAGCACCCTCCCCCGGGACAGATACACCGGGGAGCTGTTTTTT. Translating gives CASTLPRDRYTGELFF.

The chain links TRBV13 to TRBJ2-7, with 8 bases that match TRBD2. Germline CDR1 is PRHDT and CDR2 is FYEKMQ (reference sequence). The CDR3 sequence is 15 residues long. V trimming: 5 bases; J trimming: 1 base; junction bases outside the gene matches: 7. CDR3 in amino acids: CASSKRLARSYEQYF. The CDR3 DNA is TGTGCCAGCAGCAAACGACTAGCGAGGTCCTACGAGCAGTACTTC.

This chain uses TRBV2 with TRBJ2-7; the D is unclear. Germline V CDR1 and CDR2: SNHLY, FYNNEI. V was shortened by 4 bases and J by 7 bases, with 8 bases between the two germline ends. This CDR3 comprises 11 residues. The CDR3 loop reads CASSAVVEQYF. The CDR3 nucleotides read TGTGCCAGCAGTGCGGTGGTAGAGCAGTACTTC.

This chain links TRBV2 with TRBJ2-3, with 9 bases fitting TRBD2. With 7 bases clipped from V and 1 base from J, the junction kept 9 bases outside the gene matches. There are 16 residues in the CDR3. Per the germline V gene, CDR1 is SNHLY and CDR2 is FYNNEI. CDR3 nucleotides: TGTGCCAGCACCCTTTTGGGCGGGGGGGGCACAGATACGCAGTATTTT. It yields the protein CASTLLGGGGTDTQYF. Full variable domain (remainder filled in from reference TRBV2 and TRBJ2-3): EPEVTQTPSHQVTQMGQEVILRCVPISNHLYFYWYRQILGQKVEFLVSFYNNEISEKSEIFDDQFSVERPDGSNFTLKIRSTKLEDSAMYFCASTLLGGGGTDTQYFGPGTRLTVL.

The chain recombines TRBV4-3 with TRBJ2-1, with D maybe TRBD2 (6 bases). V was shortened by 0 bases and J by 3 bases, with 15 bases between the two germline ends. The CDR3 has 17 amino acids. CDR1 is LGHNA and CDR2 is YSLEER in the germline V gene. In DNA form, the CDR3 reads TGCGCCAGCAGCCAAGATCTACTAGCCGCAAACTACAATGAGCAGTTCTTC. Translating it yields CASSQDLLAANYNEQFF.

CDR3 in DNA: TGTGCCAGCAGCCAAGGTCTGGGGGGGCCCCAGCATTTT. This encodes CASSQGLGGPQHF. J is TRBJ1-5 and V is TRBV3-1 (or the pseudogene TRBV3-2); D may be TRBD1 (5 bases). V was cut by 1 base and J by 9 bases, with 10 bases left in between. Germline V lookup: CDR1 LGHDT, CDR2 YNNKEL (reference sequence). CDR3 length: 13 amino acids.

This clone was seen at least ten times. The genes are TRBV19 and TRBJ2-7; D might be TRBD1 (5 bases). In germline, CDR1 is LNHDA, CDR2 SQIVND (reference sequence). Trimming removed 4 bases from V and 2 bases from J, with 15 bases in between. CDR3 length: 15 residues. The CDR3 nucleotides read TGTGCCAGTAGTACGTACTTTGGGGCGCCCTACGAGCAGTACTTC. Its translation: CASSTYFGAPYEQYF.